The 31 T cell receptor beta chains given below trace back to one sample, sequenced in a study of OX40 agonist ivuxolimab in advanced cancers. Some clones are missing from TCRdb's copy, which holds only in-frame ones; the method was immunoSEQ multiplex PCR. This table has roughly 61,000 clones, around 88% appearing once. This specimen consisted of CD4+ or CD8+ T cells sorted from blood, obtained in a trial of the OX40 agonist ivuxolimab. The source of these receptors is an adult with an advanced solid tumor such as melanoma, head and neck, liver or kidney cancer.

The rearrangement links TRBV11-2 to TRBJ2-4, with 8 bases aligning to TRBD2. V gave up 3 bases and J gave up 6 bases; unmatched junction bases: 7. This CDR3 comprises 15 residues. CDR1 and CDR2 from the germline V gene are SGHAT and FQNNGV. The CDR3 loop is CASSLSIAGTNIQYF. CDR3 bases: TGTGCCAGCAGCTTGTCGATAGCGGGAACAAACATTCAGTACTTC. Together with reference TRBV11-2 and TRBJ2-4, the CDR3 gives the full variable domain: EAGVAQSPRYKIIEKRQSVAFWCNPISGHATLYWYQQILGQGPKLLIQFQNNGVVDDSQLPKDRFSAERLKGVDSTLKIQPAKLEDSAVYLCASSLSIAGTNIQYFGAGTRLSVL.

This clone was counted once. J is TRBJ1-3 and V is TRBV29-1, with D hard to call. In germline, CDR1 is SQVTM, CDR2 ANQGSEA. The CDR3 has 12 amino acids. The V gene lost 6 bases and the J gene lost 0 bases, with 6 bases spanning the gap. The CDR3 DNA reads TGCAGCGTCAACTACTCTGGAAACACCATATATTTT. The encoded protein is CSVNYSGNTIYF.

This clone was detected once. The chain links TRBV19 to TRBJ1-1, with 7 bases lining up with TRBD1. Germline V gene data show CDR1 as LNHDA and CDR2 as SQIVND (reference sequence). The ends lost 4 bases at V and 4 bases at J; junction bases unmatched: 3. The CDR3 spans 13 residues. The CDR3 is CASSRAGGTEAFF. DNA for the CDR3: TGTGCCAGTAGTAGGGCAGGGGGCACTGAAGCTTTCTTT. Variable domain in full (rest from reference TRBV19 and TRBJ1-1): DGGITQSPKYLFRKEGQNVTLSCEQNLNHDAMYWYRQDPGQGLRLIYYSQIVNDFQKGDIAEGYSVSREKKESFPLTVTSAQKNPTAFYLCASSRAGGTEAFFGQGTRLTVV.

The chain employs TRBV2 and TRBJ1-1; D uncertain. This CDR3 is built from 14 residues. Germline V lookup: CDR1 SNHLY, CDR2 FYNNEI. Trimming stripped 2 bases from V and 8 bases from J, with 15 bases between. This chain's CDR3 is CASSERSIQTEAFF. CDR3 coding DNA: TGTGCCAGCAGTGAAAGGTCTATACAGACGGAAGCTTTCTTT. Filled out from reference TRBV2 and TRBJ1-1, the complete variable domain reads EPEVTQTPSHQVTQMGQEVILRCVPISNHLYFYWYRQILGQKVEFLVSFYNNEISEKSEIFDDQFSVERPDGSNFTLKIRSTKLEDSAMYFCASSERSIQTEAFFGQGTRLTVV.

The rearrangement uses TRBV11-1 and TRBJ2-7, with 8 nucleotides matching TRBD1. V lost 5 bases to trimming and J lost 6 bases; unmatched junction nucleotides: 12. Germline V gene lookup returns CDR1 SGHAT and CDR2 FQDESV (reference sequence). The CDR3 consists of 15 residues. DNA for the CDR3: TGTGCCAGCAGCCTCCGACAGGGGAGATCTGCCGAGCAGTACTTC. Translation: CASSLRQGRSAEQYF.

The rearrangement joins TRBV6-1 to TRBJ2-1; TRBD2 aligns across 12 bases. Germline V gene sequence: CDR1 MNHNS, CDR2 SASEGT. Trimming cost V 6 bases and J 6 bases; bases outside gene matches: 6. The CDR3 runs to 15 residues. This CDR3 is CASRETSGGPNEQFF. In nucleotides, the CDR3 is TGTGCCAGCAGAGAGACTAGCGGGGGCCCCAATGAGCAGTTCTTC.

This chain connects TRBV5-1 to TRBJ2-3; 13 nucleotides match TRBD2. CDR1 and CDR2 (germline): SGHRS, YFSETQ. This CDR3 spans 19 amino acids. V lost 4 bases and J lost 0; bases outside the gene matches: 11. CDR3 nucleotide sequence: TGCGCCAGCAGCCCAGGCCCTGGACTAGCGGGGGCTAGCACAGATACGCAGTATTTT. It codes for CASSPGPGLAGASTDTQYF.

The genes are TRBV6-5 and TRBJ1-5; perhaps TRBD1 as D (5 bases). This CDR3 region has 12 residues. The V and J ends lost 7 bases and 8 bases respectively, with 12 bases between them. Germline CDR1 is MNHEY and CDR2 is SVGAGI. The CDR3, as DNA: TGTGCCAGCACCACCGGGGCCGAGCCCCAGCATTTT. This gives the protein CASTTGAEPQHF.

The chain is built from TRBV7-3 and TRBJ2-1; D is undetermined. The germline gives CDR1 SGHTA, CDR2 FQGTGA. Trimming took off 4 bases at V and 9 bases at J, with 16 bases between the two ends. CDR3 size: 14 residues. CDR3 region: CASSSGWTTGEQFF. The CDR3, as DNA: TGTGCCAGCAGCTCAGGATGGACGACGGGTGAGCAGTTCTTC.

The CDR3 DNA reads as TGTGCCAGCAGCTTAGGCGGCCTAGCAGACACAGATACGCAGTATTTT. This codes for CASSLGGLADTDTQYF. The rearrangement links TRBV7-2 to TRBJ2-3; a possible D gene is TRBD2 (5 bases). Germline V gene sequence: CDR1 SGHTA, CDR2 FQGNSA. The V and J ends lost 1 base and 2 bases respectively, with 13 bases between them. CDR3 size: 16 residues.

This clone was seen more than once but under ten times. The CDR3 loop reads CASLTSGRGNIQYF. CDR3 nucleotides: TGTGCCAGCCTTACTAGCGGTCGAGGAAACATTCAGTACTTC. V usage is TRBV6-1 and J usage is TRBJ2-4; 8 positions agree with TRBD2. The germline V gene has CDR1 MNHNS and CDR2 SASEGT. V lost 8 bases and J lost 6; bases outside the gene matches: 9. The CDR3 is 14 amino acids.

CDR3 sequence reads: CASSLPSGTSVEQFF. The CDR3 DNA reads as TGTGCCAGCAGCTTACCATCCGGGACTAGCGTAGAGCAGTTCTTC. The chain employs TRBV11-2 and TRBJ2-1; 10 bases line up with TRBD2. CDR3 length equals 15 residues. V lost 2 bases, J lost 10 bases, and 8 bases stayed unmatched. Looked up from germline, CDR1 is SGHAT and CDR2 is FQNNGV.

A word on this clone: Within the sample, other DNA sequences also encode this same CDR3. This chain links TRBV6-5 with TRBJ2-5; D perhaps matches TRBD2 (7 bases). CDR1 is MNHEY, CDR2 SVGAGI, per germline. This CDR3 has 16 amino acids. Trimming pared 2 bases from V and 3 bases from J, leaving 16 bases between. In nucleotides, the CDR3 is TGTGCCAGCAGTTACCAAGTACCGGGGGGCAAAGAGACCCAGTACTTC. It encodes CASSYQVPGGKETQYF.

The chain has TRBV9 and TRBJ2-1; D call uncertain. Per the germline V gene, CDR1 is SGDLS and CDR2 is YYNGEE. The CDR3 has 13 residues. Trimming pared 0 bases from V and 4 bases from J, leaving 5 bases between. The CDR3 DNA reads TGTGCCAGCAGCGTAGCCCCGTACAATGAGCAGTTCTTC. This codes for CASSVAPYNEQFF. Complete variable domain (other parts from reference TRBV9 and TRBJ2-1): DSGVTQTPKHLITATGQRVTLRCSPRSGDLSVYWYQQSLDQGLQFLIQYYNGEERAKGNILERFSAQQFPDLHSELNLSSLELGDSALYFCASSVAPYNEQFFGPGTRLTVL.

The J gene is TRBJ2-4, the V gene TRBV30; D perhaps matches TRBD1 (5 bases). This CDR3 spans 17 amino acids. Germline V gives CDR1 GTSNPN, CDR2 SVGIG (reference sequence). Trimming removed 2 bases from V and 2 bases from J, with 19 bases in between. The chain's CDR3 is CAWSPSTGFRTKNIQYF. DNA for the CDR3: TGTGCCTGGAGTCCCAGCACAGGATTCAGGACCAAAAACATTCAGTACTTC.

The J gene is TRBJ2-7, the V gene TRBV5-4, with D possibly matching TRBD2 (6 bases). CDR1 is SGHNT and CDR2 is YYREEE in the germline V gene (reference sequence). The CDR3 has 14 residues. V lost 4 bases and J lost 4, with 15 bases in between. The CDR3 sequence is CASSPGGALYEQYF. Here the CDR3 DNA reads TGTGCCAGCAGCCCTGGAGGGGCCTTATACGAGCAGTACTTC.

The J gene is TRBJ1-3, the V gene TRBV4-1; 10 bases are shared with TRBD1. V shed 1 base and J 2 bases; nucleotides not matched to a gene: 2. The germline V gene has CDR1 MGHRA and CDR2 YSYEKL. The CDR3 extends over 16 amino acids. CDR3 in amino acids: CASSQAGQGTGNTIYF. The CDR3 DNA reads TGCGCCAGCAGCCAAGCGGGACAGGGGACTGGAAACACCATATATTTT.

The chain recombines TRBV5-1 with TRBJ2-4, with 7 nucleotides matching TRBD1. CDR3 length equals 16 residues. With 0 bases clipped from V and 0 bases from J, the junction kept 3 bases outside the gene matches. The germline gives CDR1 SGHRS, CDR2 YFSETQ. CDR3 bases: TGCGCCAGCAGCTTGGTACAGGGGACAGCCAAAAACATTCAGTACTTC. Translated, it gives CASSLVQGTAKNIQYF.

V is TRBV18 and J is TRBJ2-5; 8 bases line up with TRBD1. Germline values: CDR1 KGHSH, CDR2 LQKENI. J gave up 5 bases and V 2 bases, and 4 bases lay outside the gene matches. This CDR3 has 14 residues. The chain's CDR3 is CASSPAGGRETQYF. DNA of the CDR3: TGTGCCAGCTCACCAGCAGGGGGCAGGGAGACCCAGTACTTC.

The chain is built from TRBV6-6 and TRBJ1-1, with D unclear. The CDR3 length is 14 residues. Trimming took off 0 bases at V and 1 base at J, with 6 bases between the two ends. CDR1 MNHNY and CDR2 SVGAGI come from the germline V gene (reference sequence). CDR3 amino acids: CASSYSPKNTEAFF. Written as DNA, the CDR3 is TGTGCCAGCAGTTACTCCCCGAAGAACACTGAAGCTTTCTTT.

The chain has TRBV6-6 and TRBJ2-1, with 13 nucleotides matching TRBD2. Germline CDR1 and CDR2: MNHNY and SVGAGI (reference sequence). V trimming: 4 bases; J trimming: 7 bases; junction bases outside the gene matches: 4. This CDR3 spans 15 amino acids. CDR3 in amino acids: CASSLTSGGTNEQFF. The CDR3 DNA sequence: TGTGCCAGCAGTTTGACTAGCGGGGGGACGAATGAGCAGTTCTTC.

This sequence joins TRBV10-3 and TRBJ2-3, with D hard to call. Trimming shortened V by 5 bases and J by 6 bases, and 6 bases separated the two germline ends. The germline V gene encodes CDR1 ENHRY and CDR2 SYGVKD. CDR3 length: 11 amino acids. This CDR3 is CAISSPDTQYF. CDR3 sequence (DNA): TGTGCCATCAGTTCCCCCGATACGCAGTATTTT.

The CDR3, as DNA: TGTGCTAGTGGTTTAACGGGACTAGCCAGGGAGACCCAGTACTTC. This gives the protein CASGLTGLARETQYF. The chain combines TRBV12-5 with TRBJ2-5, with 9 bases aligning to TRBD2. J lost 5 bases, V lost 3 bases, and 7 bases had no gene match. This CDR3 contains 15 residues. Per the germline V gene, CDR1 is LGHNT and CDR2 is FRNRAP.

The chain uses TRBV4-1 and TRBJ1-4; a possible D gene is TRBD1 (6 bases). Germline-derived CDR1 and CDR2 are MGHRA and YSYEKL. The CDR3 loop spans 16 amino acids. V dropped 2 bases and J dropped 4 bases, with 14 bases sitting between them. As DNA, the CDR3 is TGCGCCAGCAGCCAATCCGGGACACTCCGTAATGAAAAACTGTTTTTT. Its translation: CASSQSGTLRNEKLFF.

The chain uses TRBV6-1 and TRBJ2-1; 12 bases map to TRBD2. Germline CDR1 and CDR2: MNHNS and SASEGT. Trimming took 1 base from V and 3 from J; bases not matched to a gene: 1. This CDR3 is 16 amino acids long. The chain's CDR3 is CASSEELAGGYNEQFF. CDR3 in DNA: TGTGCCAGCAGTGAAGAACTAGCGGGGGGCTACAATGAGCAGTTCTTC.

This clone was counted once. Relative to the germline gene, one junction end is altered; a read error may explain this. The chain couples TRBV10-1 to TRBJ1-2; 7 nucleotides agree with TRBD1. The CDR3 length is 12 residues. CDR1 is WNHNN and CDR2 is SYGVQD in the germline V gene (reference sequence). This CDR3 reads CASSRRTGQPVF. The CDR3, as DNA: TGCGCCAGCAGTAGGAGGACGGGACAGCCTGTCTTC.

This clone showed up just once. CDR3 bases: TGTGCCTGGAGTGTAGAGCCACCAAGCACAGATACGCAGTATTTT. This codes for CAWSVEPPSTDTQYF. The J gene is TRBJ2-3, the V gene TRBV30; D call uncertain. The V gene lost 0 bases and the J gene lost 0 bases, with 10 bases spanning the gap. Germline values: CDR1 GTSNPN, CDR2 SVGIG (reference sequence). The CDR3 loop spans 15 amino acids.

This chain links TRBV30 with TRBJ1-4, with unresolved D. The length of the CDR3 is 14 residues. Trimming stripped 4 bases from V and 7 bases from J, with 16 bases between. Germline CDR1 GTSNPN, CDR2 SVGIG (reference sequence). The chain's CDR3 is CAWTLEPTGEKLFF. The CDR3 nucleotides are TGTGCCTGGACCCTGGAACCTACGGGTGAAAAACTGTTTTTT.

The chain links TRBV28 to TRBJ2-5, with D unclear. The CDR3 covers 12 residues. Trimming cost V 4 bases and J 4 bases, with 7 bases left between them. Germline loops: CDR1 MDHEN, CDR2 SYDVKM. This CDR3 reads CASSSVIETQYF. For the CDR3, the DNA is TGTGCCAGCAGTTCAGTGATAGAGACCCAGTACTTC.

This clone was observed a few times. The rearrangement joins TRBV11-1 to TRBJ2-1, with D unresolved. V dropped 3 bases and J dropped 5 bases, with 8 bases sitting between them. The CDR3 spans 13 residues. Germline V gene sequence: CDR1 SGHAT, CDR2 FQDESV (reference sequence). This chain's CDR3 is CASSFQTNNEQFF. CDR3 sequence (DNA): TGTGCCAGCAGCTTCCAGACCAACAATGAGCAGTTCTTC.

The V gene is TRBV7-9, the J gene TRBJ2-7; no clear D. Deletions cut 6 bases from V and 6 bases from J, with 15 bases between. Germline values: CDR1 SEHNR, CDR2 FQNEAQ (reference sequence). The CDR3 contains 13 residues. The CDR3 sequence is CASSLATVVEQYF. The DNA for the CDR3 is TGTGCCAGCAGTCTCGCCACGGTAGTCGAGCAGTACTTC.